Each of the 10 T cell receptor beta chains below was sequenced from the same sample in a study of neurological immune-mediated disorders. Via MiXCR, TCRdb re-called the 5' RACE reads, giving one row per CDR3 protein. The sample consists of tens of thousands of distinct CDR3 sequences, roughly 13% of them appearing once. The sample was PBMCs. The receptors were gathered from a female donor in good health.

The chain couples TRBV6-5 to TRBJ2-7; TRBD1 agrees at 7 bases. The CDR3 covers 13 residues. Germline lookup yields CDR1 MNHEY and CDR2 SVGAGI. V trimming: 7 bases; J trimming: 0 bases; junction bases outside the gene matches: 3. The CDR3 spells CASIGDSSYEQYF. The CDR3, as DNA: TGTGCCAGCATAGGGGACAGCTCCTACGAGCAGTACTTC.

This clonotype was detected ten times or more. CDR3 bases: TGTGCCAGCAGTTACCATCCCACTAGCGGGGGGAACACCGGGGAGCTGTTTTTT. This sequence encodes CASSYHPTSGGNTGELFF. The chain couples TRBV6-6 to TRBJ2-2, with 11 bases aligning to TRBD2. CDR1 and CDR2 (germline): MNHNY, SVGAGI (reference sequence). The CDR3 has 18 amino acids. The ends lost 2 bases at V and 1 base at J; junction bases unmatched: 6.

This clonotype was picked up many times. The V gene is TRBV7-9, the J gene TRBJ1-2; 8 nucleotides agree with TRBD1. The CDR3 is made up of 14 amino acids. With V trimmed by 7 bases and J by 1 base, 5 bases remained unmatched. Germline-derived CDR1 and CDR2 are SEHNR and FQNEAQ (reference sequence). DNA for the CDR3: TGTGCCAGCACCGCGACAGGGGTTAACTATGGCTACACCTTC. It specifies CASTATGVNYGYTF.

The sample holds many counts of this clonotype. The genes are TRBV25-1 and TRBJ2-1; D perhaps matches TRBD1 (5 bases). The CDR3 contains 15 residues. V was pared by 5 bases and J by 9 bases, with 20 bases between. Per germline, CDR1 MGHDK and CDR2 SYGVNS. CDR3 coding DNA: TGTGCCAGCAGTTACCCACAGGCTACCTACGGTGAGCAGTTCTTC. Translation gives CASSYPQATYGEQFF.

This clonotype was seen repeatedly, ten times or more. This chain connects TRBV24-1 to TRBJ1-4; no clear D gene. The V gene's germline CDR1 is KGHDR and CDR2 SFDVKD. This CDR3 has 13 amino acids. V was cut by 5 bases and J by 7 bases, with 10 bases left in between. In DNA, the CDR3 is TGTGCCACCAGTGGGGCCTTGGGTGAAAAACTGTTTTTT. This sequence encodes CATSGALGEKLFF.

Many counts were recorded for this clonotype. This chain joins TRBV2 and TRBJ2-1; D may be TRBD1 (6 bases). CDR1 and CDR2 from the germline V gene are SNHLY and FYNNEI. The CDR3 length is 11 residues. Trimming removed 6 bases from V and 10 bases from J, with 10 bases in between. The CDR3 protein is CASRTQGEQFF. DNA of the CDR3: TGTGCCAGCAGGACCCAGGGGGAGCAGTTCTTC.

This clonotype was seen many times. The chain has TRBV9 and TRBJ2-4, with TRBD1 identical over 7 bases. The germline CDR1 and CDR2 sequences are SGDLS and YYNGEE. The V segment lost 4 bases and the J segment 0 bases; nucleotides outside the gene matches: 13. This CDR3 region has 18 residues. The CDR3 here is CASSPVRTGALAKNIQYF. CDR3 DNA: TGTGCCAGCAGCCCGGTTCGGACAGGAGCTCTAGCCAAAAACATTCAGTACTTC.

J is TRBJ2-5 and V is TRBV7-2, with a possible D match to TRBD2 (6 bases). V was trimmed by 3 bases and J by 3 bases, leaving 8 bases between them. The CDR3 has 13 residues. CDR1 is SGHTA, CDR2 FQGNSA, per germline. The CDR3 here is CASSLGEEETQYF. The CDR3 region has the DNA TGTGCCAGCAGCTTGGGGGAGGAAGAGACCCAGTACTTC.

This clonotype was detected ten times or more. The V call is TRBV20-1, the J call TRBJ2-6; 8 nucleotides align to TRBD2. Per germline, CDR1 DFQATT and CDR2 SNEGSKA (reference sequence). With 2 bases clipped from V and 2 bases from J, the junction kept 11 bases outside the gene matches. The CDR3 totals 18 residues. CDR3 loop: CSARSPLAGGPGANVLTF. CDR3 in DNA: TGCAGTGCTAGATCACCACTGGCGGGAGGCCCTGGGGCCAACGTCCTGACTTTC.

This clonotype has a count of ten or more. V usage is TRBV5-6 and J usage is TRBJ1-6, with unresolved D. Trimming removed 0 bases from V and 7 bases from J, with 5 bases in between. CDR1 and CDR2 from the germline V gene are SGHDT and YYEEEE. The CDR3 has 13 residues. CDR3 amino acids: CASSLGENSPLHF. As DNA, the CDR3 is TGTGCCAGCAGCTTGGGGGAAAATTCACCCCTCCACTTT.